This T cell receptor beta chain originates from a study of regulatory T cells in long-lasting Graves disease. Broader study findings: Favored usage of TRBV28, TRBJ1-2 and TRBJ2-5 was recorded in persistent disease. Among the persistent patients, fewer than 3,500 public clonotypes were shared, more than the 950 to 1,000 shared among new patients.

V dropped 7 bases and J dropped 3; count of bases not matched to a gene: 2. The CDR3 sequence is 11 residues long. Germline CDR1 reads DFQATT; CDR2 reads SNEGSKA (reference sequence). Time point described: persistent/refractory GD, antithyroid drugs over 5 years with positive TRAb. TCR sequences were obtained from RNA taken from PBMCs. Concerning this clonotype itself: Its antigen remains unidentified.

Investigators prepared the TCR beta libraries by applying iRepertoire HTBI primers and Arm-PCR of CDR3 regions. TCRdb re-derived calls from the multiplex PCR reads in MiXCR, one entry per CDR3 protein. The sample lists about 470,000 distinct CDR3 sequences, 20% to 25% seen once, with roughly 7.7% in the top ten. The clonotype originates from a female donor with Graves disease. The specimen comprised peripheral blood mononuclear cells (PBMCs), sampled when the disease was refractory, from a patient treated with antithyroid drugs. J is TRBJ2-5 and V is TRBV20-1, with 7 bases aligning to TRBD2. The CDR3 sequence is CSGGGKETQYF. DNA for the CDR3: TGCAGTGGGGGGGGGAAAGAGACCCAGTACTTC.